This entry concerns a single TCR beta chain. From germline, CDR1 is ENHRY and CDR2 SYGVKD. Trimming at V came to 7 bases and at J to 5 bases, leaving 1 base not matched to a gene. This CDR3 comprises 12 residues. The sample comes from a study of blood T cell repertoires in COVID-19. Whole-study context: Acute and convalescent COVID-19 specimens originated in the United States, Italy and Spain. PBMCs, B-cell-depleted T cells, or T cells provided the cDNA or gDNA that made up the material.

Authors' methods: Reference gene primer amplification gave estimated nucleated cell counts. The repertoire was sequenced with immunoSEQ multiplex PCR; TCRdb's copy has only in-frame clones and lacks some. That table is the source of V, J and clone size, and D and trimming were worked out from the DNA. Counted here are about 100,000 clones, over 75% occurring once; the ten biggest clones make up 13%. The TCR comes from a human donor in a cohort sampled during active COVID-19. Sample: peripheral blood. The rearrangement links TRBV10-3 to TRBJ2-1; 8 nucleotides align to TRBD2. The CDR3 loop reads CAITGGNNEQFF. The CDR3 DNA follows: TGTGCCATCACGGGGGGGAACAATGAGCAGTTCTTC.